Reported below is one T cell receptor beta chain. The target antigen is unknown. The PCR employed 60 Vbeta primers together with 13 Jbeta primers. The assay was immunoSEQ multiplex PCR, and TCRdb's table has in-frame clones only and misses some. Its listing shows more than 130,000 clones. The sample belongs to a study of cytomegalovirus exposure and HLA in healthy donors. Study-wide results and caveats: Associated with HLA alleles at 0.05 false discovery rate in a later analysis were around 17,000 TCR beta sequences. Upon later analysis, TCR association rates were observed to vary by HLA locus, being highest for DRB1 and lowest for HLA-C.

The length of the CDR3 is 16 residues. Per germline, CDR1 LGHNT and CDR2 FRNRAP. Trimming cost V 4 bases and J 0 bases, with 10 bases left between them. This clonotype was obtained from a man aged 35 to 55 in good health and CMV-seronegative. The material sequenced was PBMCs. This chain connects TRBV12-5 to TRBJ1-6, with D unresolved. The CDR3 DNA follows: TGTGCTAGTGGTTCGCCGTCCAGCTCCTATAATTCACCCCTCCACTTT. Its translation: CASGSPSSSYNSPLHF.